This TCR beta chain came from a study of T-cell memory formation after mild COVID-19. Study-wide context: Largely, TCR clusters stayed within a single donor.

Constant-segment primers served in 5'RACE that generated TCR alpha and TCR beta cDNA libraries bearing sample barcodes and UMIs. TCRdb fed the 5' RACE reads into MiXCR, producing one record per CDR3 protein. In the table there are about 350,000 distinct CDR3 sequences, over 13% of which are singletons. With respect to this clonotype: Its antigen is currently unknown.

The CDR3 extends over 9 amino acids. Overall study results and limits: There was a balanced CD4/CD8 profile in clones contracting day 15 to 85, and later expanders leaned CD4+.

The sequence came from a man aged 18 to 30 who had mild COVID-19 (a few samples of this study predate the infection). Cell type and time point are not known. The rearrangement links TRBV21-1 to TRBJ1-4. TRBV21-1 is reported as a pseudogene. The sample consisted of PBMCs or a T cell subset sorted from them (not recorded which). In DNA, the CDR3 is TGTGCCCCCATTAAGAAACTGTTTTTT. It yields the protein CAPIKKLFF.